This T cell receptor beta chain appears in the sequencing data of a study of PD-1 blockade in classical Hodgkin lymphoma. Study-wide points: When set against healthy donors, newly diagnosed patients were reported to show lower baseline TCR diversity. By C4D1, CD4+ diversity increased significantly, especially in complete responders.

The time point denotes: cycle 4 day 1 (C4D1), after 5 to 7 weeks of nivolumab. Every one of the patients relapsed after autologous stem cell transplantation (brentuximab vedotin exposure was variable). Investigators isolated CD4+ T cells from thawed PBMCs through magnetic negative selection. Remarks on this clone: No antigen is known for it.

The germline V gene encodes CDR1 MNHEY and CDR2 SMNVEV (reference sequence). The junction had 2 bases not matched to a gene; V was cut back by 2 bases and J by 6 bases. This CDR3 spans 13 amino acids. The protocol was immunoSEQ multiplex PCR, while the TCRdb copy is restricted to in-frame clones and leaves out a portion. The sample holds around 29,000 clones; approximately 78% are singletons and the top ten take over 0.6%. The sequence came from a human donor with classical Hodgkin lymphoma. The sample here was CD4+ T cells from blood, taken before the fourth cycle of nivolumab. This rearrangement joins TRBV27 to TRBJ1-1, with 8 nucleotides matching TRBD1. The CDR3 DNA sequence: TGTGCCAGCAGTTTAACAGGGGGGGCTGAAGCTTTCTTT. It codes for CASSLTGGAEAFF.